A single sample is the source of the 4 T cell receptor beta chains below, sequenced in a study of T cells after yellow fever vaccination. Via MiXCR, TCRdb re-called the 5' RACE reads, giving one row per CDR3 protein. The data show fewer than 650,000 distinct CDR3 sequences, with less than 25% seen just once and around 16% held by the top ten. The sequencing used PBMCs, collected 21 days after the first yellow fever vaccination. The receptors here all came from a man aged 18 to 29 who received the YFV17D yellow fever vaccine.

The chain uses TRBV4-1 and TRBJ1-1, with 12 bases matching TRBD1. Germline values: CDR1 MGHRA, CDR2 YSYEKL. The CDR3 length is 16 residues. V shed 6 bases, J shed 1 base, and the junction held 6 bases outside the gene matches. CDR3 coding DNA: TGCGCCAGCAGGTACCGGGACAGGGGGCAGAACACTGAAGCTTTCTTT. It codes for CASRYRDRGQNTEAFF.

V gene TRBV5-4 combines with J gene TRBJ2-5, with 7 bases that match TRBD2. Germline lookup yields CDR1 SGHNT and CDR2 YYREEE (reference sequence). The CDR3 runs to 15 residues. V trimming: 4 bases; J trimming: 2 bases; junction bases outside the gene matches: 8. The CDR3 loop is CASSPFGGWQETQYF. The CDR3 DNA sequence: TGTGCCAGCAGCCCCTTCGGGGGGTGGCAAGAGACCCAGTACTTC.

The chain has TRBV6-1 and TRBJ2-5; TRBD2 might be the D (6 bases). V was cut by 5 bases and J by 5 bases, with 18 bases left in between. The CDR3 totals 15 residues. Looked up from germline, CDR1 is MNHNS and CDR2 is SASEGT. The CDR3 sequence is CASSRPTSLGETQYF. DNA for the CDR3: TGTGCCAGCAGTCGCCCGACTAGTTTGGGGGAGACCCAGTACTTC.

The V and J genes are TRBV13 and TRBJ2-3, with 11 bases identical to TRBD2. V lost 4 bases and J lost 0; bases outside the gene matches: 6. Germline lookup yields CDR1 PRHDT and CDR2 FYEKMQ (reference sequence). The CDR3 loop spans 17 amino acids. Here the CDR3 reads CASSSRGTSGSTDTQYF. In DNA form, the CDR3 reads TGTGCCAGCAGCTCACGTGGGACTAGCGGTAGCACAGATACGCAGTATTTT.